This T cell receptor beta chain comes out of a study of lung T cells in sarcoidosis with Löfgren's syndrome. This CDR3 spans 14 amino acids. From germline, CDR1 is SGHTA and CDR2 FQGNSA. V dropped 0 bases and J dropped 1 base, with 5 bases sitting between them. The table lists this clonotype with many counts. Its antigen is not known. Study-wide results and limits: Löfgren's syndrome patients reportedly showed greatest TRAV12-1 and TRBV2 expansion versus controls.

TCRdb passed the reads through MiXCR, listing each CDR3 protein once. The data contain 15,000 to 20,000 distinct CDR3 sequences, 20% to 25% of them singletons. The chain recombines TRBV7-2 with TRBJ2-3, with TRBD2 as a possible D gene (5 bases). The sample consisted of CD4+ T cells from PBMCs. The origin of this receptor is a human donor with sarcoidosis (Löfgren's syndrome or another form), or a control subject (not recorded which). For the CDR3, the DNA is TGTGCCAGCAGCTTAGCGCGGGGCACAGATACGCAGTATTTT. Translated, it gives CASSLARGTDTQYF.